This T cell receptor beta chain was retrieved from a study of T-cell reconstitution after alpha-beta-depleted transplantation in children. Regarding the study as a whole: At around two months after transplant, the alpha-beta T cells were reportedly derived from several hundred expanded clones that came from non-depleted graft cells.

Researchers prepared the TCRbeta library using unique molecular identifiers, the study reports. TCRdb re-analysed the PCR reads in MiXCR, keeping a single row per CDR3 protein. In the table there are 120,000 to 150,000 distinct CDR3 sequences, 8.8% of which are singletons. This clonotype was picked up many times. Its matching antigen is unknown. The specimen comprised PBMCs, mostly from graft donor cells, sampled 180 days after TCRalphabeta/CD19-depleted stem cell transplant. This clonotype was sampled from a female patient aged 2-9 years who had a stem cell transplant for congenital amegakaryocytic thrombocytopenia, so the T cells may come from the graft donor.

In DNA, the CDR3 is TGCAGCGCCGGGACAGGGGGACTCTACGAGCAGTACTTC. Protein: CSAGTGGLYEQYF. J is TRBJ2-7 and V is TRBV29-1, with 11 nucleotides matching TRBD1. The CDR3 spans 13 residues. The V gene end was trimmed by 7 bases and the J gene end by 3 bases; junction bases not matched to a gene: 5. In germline, CDR1 is SQVTM, CDR2 ANQGSEA.